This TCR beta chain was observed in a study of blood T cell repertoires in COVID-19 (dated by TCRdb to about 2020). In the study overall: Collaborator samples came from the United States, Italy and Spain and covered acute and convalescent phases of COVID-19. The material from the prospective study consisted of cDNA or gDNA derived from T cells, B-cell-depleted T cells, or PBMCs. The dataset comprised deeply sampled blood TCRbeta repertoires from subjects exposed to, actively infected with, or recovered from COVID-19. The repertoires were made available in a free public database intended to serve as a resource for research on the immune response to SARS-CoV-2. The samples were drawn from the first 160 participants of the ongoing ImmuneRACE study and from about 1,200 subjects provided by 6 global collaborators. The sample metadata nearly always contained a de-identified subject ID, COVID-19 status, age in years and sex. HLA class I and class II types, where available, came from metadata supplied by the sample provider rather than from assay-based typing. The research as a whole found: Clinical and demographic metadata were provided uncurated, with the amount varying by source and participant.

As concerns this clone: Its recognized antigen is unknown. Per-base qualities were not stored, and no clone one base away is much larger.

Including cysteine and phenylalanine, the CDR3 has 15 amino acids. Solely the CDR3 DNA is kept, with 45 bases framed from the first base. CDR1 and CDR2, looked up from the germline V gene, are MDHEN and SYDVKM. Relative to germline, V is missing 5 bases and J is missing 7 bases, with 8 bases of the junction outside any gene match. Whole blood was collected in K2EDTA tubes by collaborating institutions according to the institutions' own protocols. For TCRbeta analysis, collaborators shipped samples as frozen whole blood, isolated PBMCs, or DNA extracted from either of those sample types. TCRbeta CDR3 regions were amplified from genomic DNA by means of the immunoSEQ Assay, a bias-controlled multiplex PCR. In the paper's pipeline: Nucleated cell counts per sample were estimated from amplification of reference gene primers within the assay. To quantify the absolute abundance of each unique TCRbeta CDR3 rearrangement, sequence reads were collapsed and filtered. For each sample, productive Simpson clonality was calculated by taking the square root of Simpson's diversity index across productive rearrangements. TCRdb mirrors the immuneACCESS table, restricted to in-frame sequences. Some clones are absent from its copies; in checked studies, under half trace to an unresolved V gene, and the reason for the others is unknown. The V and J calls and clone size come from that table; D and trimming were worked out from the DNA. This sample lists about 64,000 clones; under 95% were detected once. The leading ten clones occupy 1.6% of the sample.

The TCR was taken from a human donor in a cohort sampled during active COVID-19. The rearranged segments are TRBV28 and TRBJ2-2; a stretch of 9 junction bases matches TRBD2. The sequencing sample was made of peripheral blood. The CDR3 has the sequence CASSPLAGVVGELFF. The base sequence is TGTGCCAGCAGTCCTTTAGCGGGAGTTGTCGGGGAGCTGTTTTTT. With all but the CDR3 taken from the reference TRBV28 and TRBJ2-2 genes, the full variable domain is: DVKVTQSSRYLVKRTGEKVFLECVQDMDHENMFWYRQDPGLGLRLIYFSYDVKMKEKGDIPEGYSVSREKKERFSLILESASTNQTSMYLCASSPLAGVVGELFFGEGSRLTVL.